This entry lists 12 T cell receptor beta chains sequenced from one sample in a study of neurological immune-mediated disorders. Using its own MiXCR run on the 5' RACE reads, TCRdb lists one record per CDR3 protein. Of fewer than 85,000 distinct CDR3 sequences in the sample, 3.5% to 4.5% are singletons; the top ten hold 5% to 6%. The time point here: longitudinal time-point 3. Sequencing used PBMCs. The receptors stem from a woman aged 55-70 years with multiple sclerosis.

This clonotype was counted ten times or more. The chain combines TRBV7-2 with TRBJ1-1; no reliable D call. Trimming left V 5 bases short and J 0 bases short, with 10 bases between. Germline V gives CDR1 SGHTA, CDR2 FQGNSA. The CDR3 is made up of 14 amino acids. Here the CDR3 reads CASSPGLMNTEAFF. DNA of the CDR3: TGTGCCAGCAGCCCCGGACTGATGAACACTGAAGCTTTCTTT.

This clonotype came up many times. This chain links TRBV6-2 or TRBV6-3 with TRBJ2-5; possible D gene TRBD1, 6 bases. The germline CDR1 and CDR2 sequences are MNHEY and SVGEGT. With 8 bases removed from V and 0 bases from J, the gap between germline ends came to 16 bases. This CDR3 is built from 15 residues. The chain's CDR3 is CASATEGGYQETQYF. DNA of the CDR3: TGTGCCAGCGCAACGGAAGGGGGATACCAAGAGACCCAGTACTTC.

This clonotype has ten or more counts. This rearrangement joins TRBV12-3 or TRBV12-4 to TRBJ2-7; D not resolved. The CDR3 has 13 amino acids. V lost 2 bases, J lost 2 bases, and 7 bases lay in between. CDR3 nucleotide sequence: TGTGCCAGCAGTTTACGGCGAGCCTACGAGCAGTACTTC. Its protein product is CASSLRRAYEQYF.

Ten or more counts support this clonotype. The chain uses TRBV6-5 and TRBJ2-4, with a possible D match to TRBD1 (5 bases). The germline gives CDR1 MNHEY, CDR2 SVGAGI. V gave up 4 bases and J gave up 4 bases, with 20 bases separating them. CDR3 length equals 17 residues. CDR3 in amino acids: CASSSRTEQAEKNIQYF. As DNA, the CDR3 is TGTGCCAGCAGTTCTCGAACTGAACAGGCTGAAAAAAACATTCAGTACTTC.

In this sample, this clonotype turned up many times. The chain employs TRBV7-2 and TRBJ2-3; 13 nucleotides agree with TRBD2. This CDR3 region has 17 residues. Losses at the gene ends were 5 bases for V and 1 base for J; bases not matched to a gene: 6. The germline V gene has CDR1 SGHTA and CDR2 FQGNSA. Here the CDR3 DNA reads TGTGCCAGCAGCCTGGGGACTAGCGGGGTTCGCACAGATACGCAGTATTTT. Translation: CASSLGTSGVRTDTQYF.

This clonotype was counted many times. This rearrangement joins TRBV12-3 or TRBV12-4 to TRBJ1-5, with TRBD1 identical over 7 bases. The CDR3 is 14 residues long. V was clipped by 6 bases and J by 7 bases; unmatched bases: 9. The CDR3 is CASSTTGLGQPQHF. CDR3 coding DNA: TGTGCCAGCAGCACGACAGGGCTGGGGCAGCCCCAGCATTTT.

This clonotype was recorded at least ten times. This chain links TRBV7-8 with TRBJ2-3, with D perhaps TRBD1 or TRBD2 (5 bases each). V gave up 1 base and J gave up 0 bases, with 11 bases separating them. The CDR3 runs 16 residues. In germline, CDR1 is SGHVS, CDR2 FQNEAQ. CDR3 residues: CASSLDDGGSTDTQYF. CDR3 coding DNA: TGTGCCAGCAGCTTAGATGATGGGGGAAGCACAGATACGCAGTATTTT.

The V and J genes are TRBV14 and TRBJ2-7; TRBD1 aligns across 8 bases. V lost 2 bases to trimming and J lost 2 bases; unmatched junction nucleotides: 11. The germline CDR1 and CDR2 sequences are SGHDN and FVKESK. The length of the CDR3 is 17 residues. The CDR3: CASSQRDRPTAPYEQYF. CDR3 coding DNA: TGTGCCAGCAGCCAAAGGGACAGGCCAACCGCCCCCTACGAGCAGTACTTC.

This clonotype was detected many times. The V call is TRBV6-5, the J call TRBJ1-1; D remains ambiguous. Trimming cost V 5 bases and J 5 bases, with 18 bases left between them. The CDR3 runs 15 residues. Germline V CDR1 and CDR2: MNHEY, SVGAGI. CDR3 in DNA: TGTGCCAGCAGTCCGGTTGGAAGGGTACGAACTGAAGCTTTCTTT. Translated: CASSPVGRVRTEAFF.

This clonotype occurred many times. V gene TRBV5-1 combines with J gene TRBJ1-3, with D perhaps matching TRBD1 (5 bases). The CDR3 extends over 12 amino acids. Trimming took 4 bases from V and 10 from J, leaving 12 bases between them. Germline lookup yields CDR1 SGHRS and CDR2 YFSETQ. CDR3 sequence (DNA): TGCGCCAGCAGCGATGACGGGGCGACCATATATTTT. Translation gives CASSDDGATIYF.

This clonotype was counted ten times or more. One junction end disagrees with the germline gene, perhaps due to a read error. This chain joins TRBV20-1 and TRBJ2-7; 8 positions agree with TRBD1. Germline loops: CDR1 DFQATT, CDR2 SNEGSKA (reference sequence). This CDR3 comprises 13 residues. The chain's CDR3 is CSAYGQGSHEQYF. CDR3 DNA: TGCAGTGCTTATGGACAGGGCTCCCACGAGCAGTACTTC.

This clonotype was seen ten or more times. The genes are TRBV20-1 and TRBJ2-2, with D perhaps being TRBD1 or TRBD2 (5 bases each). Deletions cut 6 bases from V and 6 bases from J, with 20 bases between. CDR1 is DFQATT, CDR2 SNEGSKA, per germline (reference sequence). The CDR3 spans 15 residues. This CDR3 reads CSAHPGTIESGELFF. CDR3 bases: TGCAGTGCCCACCCGGGGACCATCGAGTCCGGGGAGCTGTTTTTT.